Listed here are 14 T cell receptor beta chains from one sample, sequenced in a study of T cell changes during pregnancy in multiple sclerosis. TCRdb keeps only in-frame clones here, not all; method: immunoSEQ multiplex PCR. The repertoire has about 69,000 clones, roughly 93% of them found once; the top ten carry 1.4%. The sample consisted of peripheral blood, taken in the third trimester of pregnancy. These receptors were obtained from a female donor with multiple sclerosis, enrolled in a pregnancy study.

The rearrangement links TRBV7-2 to TRBJ2-2, with 9 bases identical to TRBD2. The CDR3 consists of 15 residues. The germline gives CDR1 SGHTA, CDR2 FQGNSA. V dropped 5 bases and J dropped 6; count of bases not matched to a gene: 7. CDR3 coding DNA: TGTGCCAGCAGCCCACTAGCGGGCTTCGCCGGGGAGCTGTTTTTT. It translates to CASSPLAGFAGELFF.

The gene calls are TRBV10-3 and TRBJ2-5, with a tentative D call TRBD1 (6 bases). The ends were cut back, 4 bases at V and 5 bases at J, with 11 bases in the middle. In germline, CDR1 is ENHRY, CDR2 SYGVKD. This CDR3 region has 13 residues. CDR3 region: CAISGGPGETQYF. The CDR3 nucleotides read TGTGCCATCAGTGGGGGGCCGGGTGAGACCCAGTACTTC.

V and J are TRBV4-1 and TRBJ2-7; 7 nucleotides match TRBD1. Trimming took 0 bases from V and 3 from J; bases not matched to a gene: 14. CDR3 length: 18 residues. CDR1 and CDR2 from the germline V gene are MGHRA and YSYEKL. CDR3 loop: CASSQDRFDRDRDYEQYF. In DNA, the CDR3 is TGCGCCAGCAGCCAAGACCGATTCGACCGAGACAGGGACTACGAGCAGTACTTC.

The chain recombines TRBV25-1 with TRBJ1-2; 9 nucleotides line up with TRBD1. The CDR3 covers 14 residues. Trimming cost V 10 bases and J 6 bases; bases outside gene matches: 12. Germline V gene data show CDR1 as MGHDK and CDR2 as SYGVNS. The CDR3 DNA reads as TGTGCCAACCCAAGGGGCCACAGGGGGCATGGCTACACCTTC. This gives the protein CANPRGHRGHGYTF.

In its sample, this clone was seen a few times. The chain combines TRBV19 with TRBJ1-1, with D unresolved. The CDR3 runs to 14 residues. CDR1 is LNHDA and CDR2 is SQIVND in the germline V gene (reference sequence). V gave up 7 bases and J gave up 1 base, with 13 bases separating them. CDR3 loop: CASKQSPTNTEAFF. The CDR3 DNA is TGTGCCAGTAAGCAATCACCAACGAACACTGAAGCTTTCTTT.

The genes are TRBV9 and TRBJ1-1; 8 bases line up with TRBD1. Germline values: CDR1 SGDLS, CDR2 YYNGEE. The junction had 7 bases not matched to a gene; V was cut back by 0 bases and J by 3 bases. This CDR3 has 16 amino acids. The CDR3 sequence: CASSVGTGYLDTEAFF. The DNA of the CDR3 is TGTGCCAGCAGCGTAGGGACAGGGTATTTGGACACTGAAGCTTTCTTT. Full variable domain (rest looked up from reference TRBV9 and TRBJ1-1): DSGVTQTPKHLITATGQRVTLRCSPRSGDLSVYWYQQSLDQGLQFLIQYYNGEERAKGNILERFSAQQFPDLHSELNLSSLELGDSALYFCASSVGTGYLDTEAFFGQGTRLTVV.

The rearrangement links TRBV27 to TRBJ2-7, with D tentatively TRBD2 (5 bases). CDR1 MNHEY and CDR2 SMNVEV come from the germline V gene (reference sequence). The CDR3 extends over 14 amino acids. V was pared by 5 bases and J by 4 bases, with 15 bases between. As DNA, the CDR3 is TGTGCCAGCAGTAAGAGGGAGAGAGGGTACGAGCAGTACTTC. As protein: CASSKRERGYEQYF.

This chain connects TRBV5-1 to TRBJ2-2, with TRBD1 matching over 10 bases. The V gene's germline CDR1 is SGHRS and CDR2 YFSETQ. V lost 0 bases to trimming and J lost 3 bases; unmatched junction nucleotides: 5. This CDR3 is 17 amino acids long. The CDR3 spells CASSLGPGTGDTGELFF. For the CDR3, the DNA is TGCGCCAGCAGCTTGGGCCCCGGGACAGGGGACACCGGGGAGCTGTTTTTT.

J is TRBJ1-2 and V is TRBV6-5; 8 nucleotides match TRBD1. With 7 bases clipped from V and 4 bases from J, the junction kept 8 bases outside the gene matches. CDR1 and CDR2 from the germline V gene are MNHEY and SVGAGI. CDR3 length: 14 amino acids. CDR3 bases: TGTGCCAGCAACCCTTCCCAGGGGGCCTATGGCTACACCTTC. This translates into CASNPSQGAYGYTF.

The genes are TRBV9 and TRBJ2-4; D is possibly TRBD1 (5 bases). CDR1 is SGDLS and CDR2 is YYNGEE in the germline V gene. The CDR3 runs to 18 residues. V was cut by 3 bases and J by 2 bases, with 21 bases left in between. The CDR3, as DNA: TGTGCCAGCAGCGCCTCCCTTGGTACAGGCCGTTCCAAAAACATTCAGTACTTC. This encodes CASSASLGTGRSKNIQYF.

V and J are TRBV4-1 and TRBJ1-2; D might be TRBD1 (6 bases). Trimming took 4 bases from V and 0 from J, leaving 15 bases between them. The CDR3 is 16 residues long. Germline CDR1 and CDR2: MGHRA and YSYEKL. The CDR3: CASSPQGHQANYGYTF. For the CDR3, the DNA is TGCGCCAGCAGCCCTCAGGGACATCAAGCTAACTATGGCTACACCTTC.

The chain combines TRBV15 with TRBJ1-1, with D perhaps matching TRBD1 (6 bases). CDR1 is LNHNV and CDR2 is YYDKDF in the germline V gene (reference sequence). This CDR3 region has 14 residues. V lost 4 bases and J lost 5, with 14 bases in between. The CDR3 protein is CATSITGWSTEAFF. The CDR3 bases are TGTGCCACCAGCATTACAGGGTGGAGTACTGAAGCTTTCTTT.

The V and J genes are TRBV6-6 and TRBJ1-4; no reliable D call. V was clipped by 10 bases and J by 8 bases, with 23 bases between them. This CDR3 is 15 amino acids long. Per the germline V gene, CDR1 is MNHNY and CDR2 is SVGAGI (reference sequence). CDR3 residues: CATPLPGKRREKLFF. CDR3 nucleotides: TGTGCCACACCGCTACCGGGTAAGCGGCGAGAAAAACTGTTTTTT.

This rearrangement joins TRBV27 to TRBJ2-7, with TRBD2 identical over 7 bases. Losses at the gene ends were 4 bases for V and 6 bases for J; bases not matched to a gene: 15. The CDR3 covers 16 residues. Per the germline V gene, CDR1 is MNHEY and CDR2 is SMNVEV (reference sequence). CDR3 sequence: CASSSPEAGDWCEQYF. CDR3 nucleotide sequence: TGTGCCAGCAGTTCTCCGGAGGCGGGAGACTGGTGCGAGCAGTACTTC.